A selection of T cell receptor beta chains follows, all from one sample in a study of response to subunit inactivated influenza vaccine. Using its own MiXCR run on the RT-PCR reads, TCRdb lists one record per CDR3 protein. Of 400,000 to 650,000 distinct CDR3 sequences detected, under 8.5% appear once; the ten largest clones hold around 13%. The sequencing here drew on PBMCs from blood, taken around 25 months after vaccination. Every receptor here comes from a man aged 50-75 years who received an inactivated influenza vaccine. CDR3s include the opening cysteine and the closing phenylalanine or tryptophan. D genes are given only for firm matches. Rows may omit the clone size; those that give it use once, few, many or a size class.

>few|TRBD2|TRBV6-2/TRBV6-3|TRBJ2-2
CASSYSGRLTGELFF
TGTGCCAGCAGTTATAGCGGGAGGCTCACCGGGGAGCTGTTTTTT
>.|TRBD1|TRBV29-1|TRBJ2-7
CSVGDGTGVYEQYF
TGCAGCGTTGGAGATGGGACAGGGGTATACGAGCAGTACTTC
>.|.|TRBV2|TRBJ1-6
CASSEAPGSSYNSPLHF
TGTGCCAGCAGTGAAGCGCCAGGGAGCTCCTATAATTCACCCCTCCACTTT
>many|TRBD1|TRBV15|TRBJ2-1
CATAGTGSGEQFF
TGTGCCACTGCCGGGACAGGGTCGGGTGAGCAGTTCTTC
>.|TRBD1|TRBV30|TRBJ2-3
CAYQDRGRDTQYF
TGTGCCTACCAGGACAGGGGGCGAGATACGCAGTATTTT
>few|.|TRBV5-1|TRBJ1-1
CASSVSQGVEAFF
TGCGCCAGCAGCGTGTCACAGGGAGTTGAAGCTTTCTTT
>.|.|TRBV4-3|TRBJ2-7
CASSKQRGFSYEQYF
TGCGCCAGCAGCAAGCAGAGGGGGTTCTCCTACGAGCAGTACTTC
>.|.|TRBV7-3|TRBJ1-4
CASSSDRTLATNEKLFF
TGTGCCAGCAGCTCCGACAGGACGCTTGCAACTAATGAAAAACTGTTTTTT
>many|TRBD1|TRBV7-3|TRBJ2-3
CASSLTTGGGTDTQYF
TGTGCCAGCAGCTTAACGACAGGGGGCGGGACAGATACGCAGTATTTT
>few|.|TRBV24-1|TRBJ2-5
CATSAATGDQETQYF
TGTGCCACCAGTGCCGCGACAGGAGATCAAGAGACCCAGTACTTC
>few|.|TRBV3-1|TRBJ1-5
CASSQGQGNHQPQHF
TGTGCCAGCAGCCAAGGCCAGGGGAATCATCAGCCCCAGCATTTT
>few|TRBD2|TRBV7-6|TRBJ2-1
CASSPSGRGLNEQFF
TGTGCCAGCAGCCCTAGCGGGAGAGGTTTAAATGAGCAGTTCTTC
>few|.|TRBV11-2|TRBJ2-3
CASSLFGASAPDTQYF
TGTGCCAGCAGCTTATTTGGTGCTAGCGCGCCGGATACGCAGTATTTT
>.|.|TRBV25-1|TRBJ2-7
CASSGRGPYEQYF
TGTGCCAGCTCCGGTAGGGGCCCCTACGAGCAGTACTTC
>many|.|TRBV20-1|TRBJ2-5
CSAEDETQYF
TGCAGTGCTGAGGACGAGACCCAGTACTTC
>few|TRBD1|TRBV20-1|TRBJ1-4
CSASGTGKRKLFF
TGCAGTGCTAGCGGGACAGGGAAGAGAAAACTGTTTTTT
>.|TRBD1|TRBV7-8|TRBJ2-7
CASSSYRDRGYEQYF
TGTGCCAGCAGCTCCTACCGGGACAGGGGATACGAGCAGTACTTC
>many|.|TRBV4-3|TRBJ1-2
CASSLSAHSPSSRTYGYTF
TGCGCCAGCAGCCTCAGCGCCCACTCGCCTAGCAGCCGAACCTATGGCTACACCTTC
>few|.|TRBV15|TRBJ2-1
CATSRGRETAGEQFF
TGTGCCACCAGCAGAGGTCGAGAGACAGCGGGTGAGCAGTTCTTC
>.|.|TRBV15|TRBJ2-4
CATSRDRPRQNIQYF
TGTGCCACCAGCAGAGATAGGCCACGCCAAAACATTCAGTACTTC
>.|.|TRBV5-1|TRBJ2-1
CASSPVDRSPYNEQFF
TGCGCCAGCAGCCCCGTCGACAGGTCTCCCTACAATGAGCAGTTCTTC
>few|.|TRBV14|TRBJ2-1
CASSRTGLYNEQFF
TGTGCCAGCAGCCGTACGGGACTGTACAATGAGCAGTTCTTC
>.|.|TRBV7-9|TRBJ2-3
CASSKAGGTDTQYF
TGTGCCAGCAGCAAAGCAGGGGGGACAGATACGCAGTATTTT
>many|.|TRBV10-3|TRBJ1-1
CAISQETMNTEAFF
TGTGCCATCAGCCAGGAGACGATGAACACTGAAGCTTTCTTT
>few|.|TRBV10-3|TRBJ2-5
CAIRRGGIGLYQETQYF
TGTGCCATCAGGCGGGGAGGTATAGGGCTGTACCAAGAGACCCAGTACTTC
>.|.|TRBV20-1|TRBJ1-6
CSAQTEHNSPLHF
TGCAGTGCTCAGACAGAACATAATTCACCCCTCCACTTT
>few|.|TRBV28|TRBJ2-5
CASSLYVGGLQETQYF
TGTGCCAGCAGTTTATATGTCGGGGGCCTCCAAGAGACCCAGTACTTC